This T cell receptor (beta chain) was retrieved from a study of CD4 T cells in relation to SARS-CoV-2 and coronaviruses. About the research overall: PBMCs were cultured with antigen for roughly nine days before TCR beta sequencing.

About this clone itself: What it binds is not known.

Assay used: immunoSEQ multiplex PCR; TCRdb lists only in-frame clones, some missing. Counted here are some 23,000 clones, around 75% occurring once; the ten biggest clones make up approximately 13%. J lost 10 bases, V lost 1 base, and 8 bases had no gene match. The CDR3 is made up of 15 amino acids. The germline gives CDR1 MGHRA, CDR2 YSYEKL. Unexposed donor CD4+ T cells date from 2011-2018, before the COVID-19 pandemic. The cells were cultured for around ten days before CD4+ T cells were isolated. Cells permitting, SARS-CoV-2 S/N and four cold-coronavirus spikes were tested on unexposed-donor CD4+ T cells. PBMCs were plated at about 2 million per well in IL-2-containing medium. Half the medium was replaced with IL-2 medium on days 3 and 7.

The sample consisted of CD4+ T cells from PBMCs, cultured in vitro. The sequence came from a human donor in good health. J is TRBJ2-1 and V is TRBV4-1, with TRBD2 matching 9 bases. This CDR3 reads CASSQGRGGRAEQFF. In DNA form, the CDR3 reads TGCGCCAGCAGCCAAGGGAGGGGCGGGAGGGCCGAGCAGTTCTTC.